This passage covers 10 T cell receptor beta chains from one sample sequenced in a study of cytomegalovirus exposure and HLA in healthy donors. The PCR contained 60 Vbeta and 13 Jbeta primers. Profiled with immunoSEQ multiplex PCR; TCRdb holds only in-frame clones, not every one. The table lists 150,000 to 170,000 clones, 70% to 80% of them singletons. The sequenced material came from PBMCs. The receptors stem from a man younger than 45 in good health and CMV-seropositive.

This clone was picked up one time. The chain joins TRBV7-9 to TRBJ2-3, with D maybe TRBD2 (5 bases). Germline CDR1 reads SEHNR; CDR2 reads FQNEAQ (reference sequence). The ends were cut back, 1 base at V and 6 bases at J, with 14 bases in the middle. The CDR3 spans 15 residues. The CDR3 nucleotides read TGTGCCAGCAGCTTAGGGTGGACTGCTAGTGATACGCAGTATTTT. Amino acid sequence: CASSLGWTASDTQYF. Looking up the rest from reference TRBV7-9 and TRBJ2-3 gives the full variable domain: DTGVSQNPRHKITKRGQNVTFRCDPISEHNRLYWYRQTLGQGPEFLTYFQNEAQLEKSRLLSDRFSAERPKGSFSTLEIQRTEQGDSAMYLCASSLGWTASDTQYFGPGTRLTVL.

This chain uses TRBV6-5 with TRBJ2-1; 8 bases fit TRBD1. This CDR3 is built from 14 residues. The V gene's germline CDR1 is MNHEY and CDR2 SVGAGI. Germline trimming cut 6 bases from V and 12 bases from J; bases unmatched to any gene: 13. In nucleotides, the CDR3 is TGTGCCAGCAGGCCCGGGACAGGCCCGCCGGGGCAGTTCTTC. It yields the protein CASRPGTGPPGQFF.

The chain uses TRBV19 and TRBJ2-3, with 8 nucleotides matching TRBD1. V lost 7 bases, J lost 0 bases, and 3 bases stayed unmatched. This CDR3 is built from 14 residues. Germline assignment: CDR1 LNHDA and CDR2 SQIVND (reference sequence). The chain's CDR3 is CASTRQGSTDTQYF. CDR3 DNA: TGTGCCAGTACCCGACAGGGGAGCACAGATACGCAGTATTTT.

This chain's CDR3 is CASSYVTSGRDNEQFF. DNA for the CDR3: TGTGCCAGCAGTTACGTGACTAGCGGGAGGGACAATGAGCAGTTCTTC. V is TRBV6-5 and J is TRBJ2-1; 14 bases agree with TRBD2. Germline CDR1 is MNHEY and CDR2 is SVGAGI. V shed 2 bases and J 5 bases; nucleotides not matched to a gene: 2. The CDR3 sequence is 16 residues long.

The table lists this clone with a few counts. The J gene is TRBJ2-7, the V gene TRBV19; the D is unclear. V was shortened by 6 bases and J by 2 bases, with 11 bases between the two germline ends. There are 13 residues in the CDR3. Germline values: CDR1 LNHDA, CDR2 SQIVND (reference sequence). CDR3 protein: CASSSRVTYEQYF. CDR3 DNA sequence: TGTGCCAGTAGCTCCCGGGTTACCTACGAGCAGTACTTC.

As for this clone: Germline is not matched at one junction end, which may reflect a read error. The genes are TRBV7-3 and TRBJ2-2; TRBD2 matches 10 bases. From germline, CDR1 is SGHTA and CDR2 FQGTGA. CDR3 size: 16 residues. CDR3: CASSLSGGAEGGELFF. CDR3 nucleotides: TGTGCCAGCAGTTTAAGCGGGGGGGCCGAAGGCGGGGAGCTGTTTTTT.

The CDR3: CAVKGQSFLGSGNTIYF. The DNA for the CDR3 is TGTGCCGTCAAGGGACAGAGCTTTCTGGGGTCTGGAAACACCATATATTTT. The chain combines TRBV10-3 with TRBJ1-3, with 7 positions matching TRBD1. The V gene's germline CDR1 is ENHRY and CDR2 SYGVKD. The V segment lost 11 bases and the J segment 1 base; nucleotides outside the gene matches: 17. This CDR3 is built from 17 residues.

This clone was recorded only once. The identical CDR3 is also encoded by other nucleotide sequences in the sample. The chain joins TRBV28 to TRBJ1-2; tentative D call: TRBD1 (5 bases). V was cut by 3 bases and J by 2 bases, with 10 bases left in between. This CDR3 has 14 amino acids. CDR1 MDHEN and CDR2 SYDVKM come from the germline V gene. CDR3 region: CASSLDQGNYGYTF. As DNA, the CDR3 is TGTGCCAGCAGTTTGGATCAGGGCAACTATGGCTACACCTTC.

In regard to this clone: A read error may produce the germline difference seen at one junction end. The sample holds other DNA sequences that translate to the same CDR3. V is TRBV5-4 and J is TRBJ2-7; 8 positions agree with TRBD1. The CDR3 is made up of 18 amino acids. Germline V lookup: CDR1 SGHNT, CDR2 YYREEE (reference sequence). The chain's CDR3 is CASSLMSGGASGTREQYF. The DNA for the CDR3 is TGTGCCAGCAGCTTGATGTCAGGGGGCGCCTCAGGTACTAGGGAGCAGTATTTC.

The chain has TRBV6-6 and TRBJ2-5, with D possibly being TRBD1 (5 bases). TRBJ2-7 explains the end of the DNA better; the J call may be wrong. CDR1 is MNHNY, CDR2 SVGAGI, per germline (reference sequence). The CDR3 runs to 13 residues. The CDR3 sequence: CASSRQTLYEQYF. CDR3 nucleotides: TGTGCCAGCAGTCGACAGACGCTCTACGAGCAGTACTTC.